The 2 T cell receptor beta chains below come from one sample, sequenced in a study of CD8 T cells in ankylosing spondylitis. General study points: A motif in TCR beta, a set of several highly homologous variants, appeared characteristic of ankylosing spondylitis blood.

No antigen has been assigned to these receptors. TCRdb reprocessed the 5' RACE reads via MiXCR and lists one record per CDR3 protein. The table lists around 480,000 distinct CDR3 sequences, roughly 15% of them singletons. The sequenced material came from blood, either unsorted or a sorted T cell fraction (not recorded which). The origin of the receptors is a male donor with ankylosing spondylitis.

This clonotype showed up just a few times. The chain combines TRBV5-1 with TRBJ2-3, with 11 bases fitting TRBD2. CDR3 length: 16 residues. CDR1 and CDR2 (germline): SGHRS, YFSETQ. V shed 4 bases and J 5 bases; nucleotides not matched to a gene: 9. Written as DNA, the CDR3 is TGCGCCAGCAGCGCGGAGGGGACTAGCGGAAAAGATACGCAGTATTTT. Translated, it gives CASSAEGTSGKDTQYF.

This clonotype was detected many times. This sequence joins TRBV5-1 and TRBJ2-7, with TRBD2 matching 14 bases. The germline gives CDR1 SGHRS, CDR2 YFSETQ. J gave up 6 bases and V 4 bases, and 18 bases lay outside the gene matches. CDR3 size: 19 residues. The chain's CDR3 is CASSPSTGLAGDFGAEQYF. The CDR3 nucleotides read TGCGCCAGCAGCCCAAGTACGGGACTAGCGGGAGATTTTGGGGCCGAGCAGTACTTC. Based on the CDR3 plus reference TRBV5-1 and TRBJ2-7, the full variable domain is KAGVTQTPRYLIKTRGQQVTLSCSPISGHRSVSWYQQTPGQGLQFLFEYFSETQRNKGNFPGRFSGRQFSNSRSEMNVSTLELGDSALYLCASSPSTGLAGDFGAEQYFGPGTRLTVT.